The present entry profiles one T cell receptor beta chain with its context. As processed by the authors: Nucleated cell counts were estimated from reference gene primer amplification. Measured with immunoSEQ multiplex PCR; TCRdb has only the in-frame clones, and not every one. That table furnishes V, J and clone size, whereas the DNA furnished D and trimming. The sample shows 25,000 to 35,000 clones, approximately 84% of them seen only once. These data belong to a study of blood T cell repertoires in COVID-19. As for the study in general: The study drew acute and convalescent COVID-19 samples from the United States, Italy and Spain. Sample material is recorded as cDNA or gDNA derived from T cells, B-cell-depleted T cells, or PBMCs.

Germline V gene data show CDR1 as SGHAT and CDR2 as FQNNGV. There are 14 residues in the CDR3. Trimming removed 4 bases at V and 2 bases at J, with 8 bases between. V gene TRBV11-2 combines with J gene TRBJ2-2, with a weak D call TRBD1 (5 bases). Sequences were obtained from peripheral blood. This sequence was found in a woman aged 55 to 70 with acute or convalescent COVID-19. The CDR3 region is CASSSRTNTGELFF. Here the CDR3 DNA reads TGTGCCAGCAGCTCCCGGACAAACACCGGGGAGCTGTTTTTT.